This T cell receptor (beta chain) was identified in a study of T cells in localized non-small cell lung cancer. Sequenced by immunoSEQ multiplex PCR; TCRdb stores in-frame clones only, minus some. The sample shows around 3,100 clones, about 26% of them seen only once. Trimming cost V 6 bases and J 5 bases; bases outside gene matches: 7. This CDR3 has 14 residues. Germline V CDR1 and CDR2: SQVTM, ANQGSEA. This chain links TRBV29-1 with TRBJ2-2; 9 positions agree with TRBD1. This clonotype originated in a woman aged 40-69 years with stage I lung adenocarcinoma. The source was normal lung tissue next to the tumor, collected before any cancer treatment. CDR3: CSVRGQGGTGELFF. The DNA of the CDR3 is TGCAGCGTGAGGGGACAGGGAGGAACCGGGGAGCTGTTTTTT.